This entry describes one T cell receptor (beta chain). The sample holds one count of this clone. Its target antigen remains unknown. No clone much larger than this one lies a single base away; base qualities are absent. CD8 naive samples were obtained by positive selection for CCR7 among CD45RO-negative cells, yielding a CD45RA+CCR7+ population from which TemRA cells were excluded. Donors were healthy HIV-negative adults with no recently reported acute infections or vaccinations. Only Caucasian adults living in Nashville, Tennessee, USA were represented among the donors. Blood was obtained by leukapheresis, after which PBMCs were separated by Ficoll-Histopaque density gradient centrifugation and cryopreserved in liquid nitrogen vapor phase. Analytical flow cytometry was used to check the purity and quantity of each magnetically sorted T cell population. Genomic DNA was isolated from each sorted fraction and quantified by UV absorbance on a Nanodrop 2000c.

The entry originates in a study of shared clonotypes between healthy human individuals (dated by TCRdb to about 2020). Regarding the complete study: The cohort included a few men and two women between 18 and 49 years of age. Per donor, three plates each were used for CD4 naive and CD4 memory, two for CD8 naive, and one for CD8 memory. Blood TCR repertoires of a handful of healthy adults were deeply sequenced to estimate repertoire size and the extent of clonotype sharing between individuals. Per donor, leukapheresis produced somewhere between about 0.9 and 9.5 billion PBMCs. To increase sequencing depth and limit assay-specific biases, different laboratories used diverse techniques to prepare libraries and sequence TCR repertoires.

From its cysteine to its phenylalanine, the CDR3 spans 17 amino acids. The DNA shown is the 51-base CDR3, in frame from base 1. The junction shows trimming of 3 bases on V and 1 base on J, and the gene matches do not reach 8 bases of it. Taken from the germline V gene, the CDR1 and CDR2 loops are SGHVS and FNYEAQ. Study-wide conclusions, independent of this receptor: Even with the large sequencing depth, rarefaction of the sorted-subset datasets indicated that sequencing was incomplete. When a handful of donors were compared, the shared fraction of clonotypes was around 5% for naive CD4, less than 4% for naive CD8, 2% to 2.5% for memory CD4, and less than 0.45% for memory CD8. Only blood was sampled, and tissue TCR repertoires likely differ from those in blood. Because the study included a small number of donors, the genetic and exposure-history diversity represented was limited. Estimated clonotype richness was generally larger for naive than for memory subsets. Compared with non-shared clonotypes, the clonotypes found in all four sorted-subset donors had higher generation probabilities. Pairwise subsampling led to the expectation that sequencing depth would affect the degree of clonotype sharing among donors.

Using the deep immunoSEQ assay, multiplex PCR amplified TCR CDR3 regions from genomic DNA. For each cell subset, the extracted genomic DNA was distributed evenly across all wells of several immunoSEQ 96-well plates, and each plate served as one replicate. For sorted subsets, 200 to 250 ng of genomic DNA, equivalent to some 30,000 T cell genomes, went into each replicate PCR. Purified libraries were quantified with a Qubit 3.0 fluorometer, sized on a Bioanalyzer 2100, and re-quantified with the KAPA Library Quantification kit. Every immunoSEQ 96-well plate was sequenced on a separate single-read 150-cycle Illumina NextSeq 550 flow cell. The study's processing was this. Because the immunoSEQ output included only junctional sequences and no quality scores, the filtering could not be the same as the filtering used for full-length reads. Sequences were annotated with PyIR, a Python wrapper for IgBLAST v1.9, and V/J genes and CDR3 were assigned using IMGT germline references. Any read was removed if the V/J assignment was weak (E-value above 1e-6), the CDR3 was missing, or the read contained stop codons, out-of-frame junctions, or ambiguous translated residues. V3J clonotypes were defined as sequences sharing an identical inferred V gene, J gene, and CDR3 amino acid sequence. Percentage overlap between repertoires was computed as shared unique clonotypes divided by the size of the smaller repertoire. Repertoire richness was assessed with RTK rarefaction, the Chao1 estimator, and Recon v2.1 estimates of unobserved clonotypes. For all TCRbeta clonotypes obtained by the gDNA method from four donors, generation probabilities were computed with OLGA. As stored in TCRdb, this immuneACCESS dataset retains in-frame rearrangements with V and J assigned. A fraction of the clones does not appear; measured against another copy, unresolved V genes explain less than half of the discrepancy, and the remainder lacks a known reason. V, J and clone size are those of that table, while D and trimming were read from the DNA. Present in this sample are millions of clones, approximately 94% of which were seen just once. The ten top clones hold 1.1% of the sample.

The sequence is built from TRBV7-6 and TRBJ2-2, and 7 junction bases match TRBD2. This receptor was obtained from a man aged 18 to 30 in good health. Sequencing was performed on naive CD8+ T cells sorted from blood. Taken with the paper, the label for cell subset or site translates to: CD45RA+CCR7+. The nucleotide sequence is TGTGCCAGCAGCTTGTTTCCGGGCGGGGGGAACACCGGGGAGCTGTTTTTT. It specifies CASSLFPGGGNTGELFF.